The T cell receptor (beta chain) described here comes from a study of CD8+ T cells in alopecia areata. Overall study: Treatment comprised oral tofacitinib, 5 to 10 mg twice daily, in treated patients.

As to this clone: Its cognate antigen is unknown. At one end, the junction sequence differs from germline, possibly due to a read error.

Broader study findings: Mice showed clearer TCR sharing than patients did, a gap that was possibly HLA-related.

The CDR3 consists of 13 residues. Germline V gives CDR1 ENHRY, CDR2 SYGVKD. Reverse transcribed after extraction, RNA yielded cDNA as the sequencing template. Here immunoSEQ multiplex PCR was the method, and the copy in TCRdb shows in-frame clones only, minus some. The sample includes some 51,000 clones, around 97% of them seen just once. The sequencing here drew on CD8+ T cells sorted from blood, taken at week 0. This clonotype was obtained from a human donor with alopecia areata. This chain connects TRBV10-3 to TRBJ2-1; D may match TRBD1 or TRBD2 (6 bases each). The CDR3 DNA sequence: TGTGCCAGCAGTTACTCGGGGGCTGATGAGCAGTTCTTC. Translating it yields CASSYSGADEQFF.